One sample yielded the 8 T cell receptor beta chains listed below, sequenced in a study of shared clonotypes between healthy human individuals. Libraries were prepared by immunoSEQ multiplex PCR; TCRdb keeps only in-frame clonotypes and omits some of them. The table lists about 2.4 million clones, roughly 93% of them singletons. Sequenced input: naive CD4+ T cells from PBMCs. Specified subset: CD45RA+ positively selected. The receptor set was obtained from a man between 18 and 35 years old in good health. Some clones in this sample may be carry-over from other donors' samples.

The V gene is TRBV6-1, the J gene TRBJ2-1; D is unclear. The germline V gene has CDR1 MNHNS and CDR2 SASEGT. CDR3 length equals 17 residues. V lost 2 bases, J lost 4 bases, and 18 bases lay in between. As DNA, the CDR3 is TGTGCCAGCAGTGAACGGTGGCGCCTAGAGGTTTACAATGAGCAGTTCTTC. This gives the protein CASSERWRLEVYNEQFF.

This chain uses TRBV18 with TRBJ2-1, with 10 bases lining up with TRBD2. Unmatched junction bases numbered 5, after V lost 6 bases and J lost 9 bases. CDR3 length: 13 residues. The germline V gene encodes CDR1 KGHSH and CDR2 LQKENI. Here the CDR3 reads CASSETSGAEQFF. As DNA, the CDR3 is TGTGCCAGCTCGGAAACTAGCGGGGCTGAGCAGTTCTTC.

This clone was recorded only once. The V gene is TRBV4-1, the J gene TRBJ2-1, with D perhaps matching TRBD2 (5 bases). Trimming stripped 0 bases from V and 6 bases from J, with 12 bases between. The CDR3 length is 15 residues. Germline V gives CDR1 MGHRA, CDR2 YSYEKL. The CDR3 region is CASSQDSLALNEQFF. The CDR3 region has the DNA TGCGCCAGCAGCCAAGATTCCCTAGCCCTCAATGAGCAGTTCTTC.

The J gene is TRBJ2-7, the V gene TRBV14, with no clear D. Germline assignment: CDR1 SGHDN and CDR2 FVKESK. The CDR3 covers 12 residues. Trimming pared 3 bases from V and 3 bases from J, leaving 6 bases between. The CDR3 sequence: CASSHEFYEQYF. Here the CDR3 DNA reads TGTGCCAGCAGCCATGAGTTCTACGAGCAGTACTTC.

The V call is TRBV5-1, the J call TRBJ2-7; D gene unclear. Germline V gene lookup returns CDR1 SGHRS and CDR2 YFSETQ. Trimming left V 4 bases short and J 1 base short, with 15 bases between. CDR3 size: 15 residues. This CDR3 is CASSIASAASYEQYF. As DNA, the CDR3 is TGCGCCAGCAGCATTGCCTCGGCAGCTTCCTACGAGCAGTACTTC.

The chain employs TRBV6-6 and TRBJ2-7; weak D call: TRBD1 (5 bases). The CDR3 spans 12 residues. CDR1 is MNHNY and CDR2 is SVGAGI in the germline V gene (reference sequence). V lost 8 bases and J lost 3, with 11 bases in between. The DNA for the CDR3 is TGTGCCAGCTCAACAGGAGACTACGAGCAGTACTTC. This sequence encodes CASSTGDYEQYF.

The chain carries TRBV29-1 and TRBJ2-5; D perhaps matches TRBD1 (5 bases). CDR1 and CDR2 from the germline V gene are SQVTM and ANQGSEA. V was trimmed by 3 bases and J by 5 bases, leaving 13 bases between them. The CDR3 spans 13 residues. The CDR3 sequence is CSVDSWAGETQYF. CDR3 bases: TGCAGCGTTGATAGTTGGGCAGGGGAGACCCAGTACTTC.

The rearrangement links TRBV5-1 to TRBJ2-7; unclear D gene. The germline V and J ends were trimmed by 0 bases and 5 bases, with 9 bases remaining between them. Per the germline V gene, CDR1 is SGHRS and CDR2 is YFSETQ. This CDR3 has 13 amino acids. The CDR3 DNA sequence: TGCGCCAGCAGCTTGGACAGAGCGAACGAGCAGTACTTC. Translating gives CASSLDRANEQYF.